Listed below are T cell receptor beta chains from one sample, sequenced in a study of blood T cell repertoires in COVID-19. Profiled with immunoSEQ multiplex PCR; TCRdb holds only in-frame clones, not every one. The data show about 250,000 clones, 86% seen once. Sequencing was done on a sample of PBMCs or T cells enriched from blood (not recorded which). These receptors were taken from a middle-aged man who had recovered from COVID-19. The CDR3 runs from the conserved cysteine through the conserved F or W.

>TRBV13
CASRGRGFTNEKLFF
>TRBV3-1/TRBV3-2
CASSPSGSSYNEQFF
>TRBV10-3
CAISVTGDPSGNTIYF
>TRBV9
CASSVGTGGYTEAFF
>TRBV28
CATGGGNTEAFF
>TRBV6-5
CASRSGTFENYEQYF
>TRBV28
CASSAGQGEKLFF
>TRBV5-5
CASSLAGRGVYEQYF
>TRBV19
CASSIGLATDTQYF
>TRBV6-1
CASSEAGGVYGYTF
>TRBV27
CASSGDSHYEQYF
>TRBV3-1/TRBV3-2
CASSHGQFNEKLFF
>TRBV12-3/TRBV12-4
CASSLSVVEQFF
>TRBV30
CARSTDTVGYGYTF
>TRBV11-3
CASSATNLGGTEAFF
>TRBV21-1
CASSKIFRVQFF
>TRBV4-3
CASSQETAAEANTEAFF
>TRBV5-1
CASSFDTTYGYTF
>TRBV14
CASSQDSGRHSPLHF
>TRBV4-2
CASSQVGQRNYGYTF
>TRBV5-4
CASSERQVAETQYF
>TRBV2
CASSQGGYEQYF
>TRBV5-1
CASSPQGGGEKLFF
>TRBV7-2
CASSLGLGGTDTQYF
>TRBV14
CASSHADRGLAGGLGEQFF
>TRBV28
CASSPSLSDTQYF
>TRBV29-1
CSVVAGEIDSYNEQFF
>TRBV7-8
CASSLFRGGHQPQHF
>TRBV4-1
CASSVRPPGQGATYEQYF
>TRBV7-8
CASSFADRSGNTIYF
>TRBV7-2
CASSFASGNYEQYF
>TRBV20-1
CSASDRVGHEQYF
>TRBV9
CASSVGLVGGELFF
>TRBV12-5
CASGLLSGQSSYNEQFF
>TRBV7-9
CASSAEQGTPQHF
>TRBV7-2
CASSLGPPGGSNSPLHF
>TRBV5-1
CASRDRETYEQYF
>TRBV6-5
CASSRTGGLAPLHF
>TRBV4-1
CASSQEMEGRRGYTF
>TRBV3-1/TRBV3-2
CASDVRDHKETQYF
>TRBV3-1/TRBV3-2
CASSQAVGARFSPLHF
>TRBV18
CASSTKRGGTGELFF
>TRBV30
CAWRAGPNTEAFF
>TRBV3-1/TRBV3-2
CASSPAGTSHYNEQFF
>TRBV7-9
CASQQGGDQPQHF
>TRBV2
CASSRDRAWGSYTF
>TRBV4-3
CASSQDWQGPTYEQYF
>TRBV1
CTSSQDRKGRAFF
>TRBV9
CASSGSKEMTRRYEQFF
>TRBV5-1
CASSYSSGVETQYF
>TRBV27
CASSPKADRGLYGYTF
>TRBV7-9
CASSVGPAGSQTQYF
>TRBV11-2
CASSPRGGGGTDTQYF
>TRBV9
CASSEQDNIQYF